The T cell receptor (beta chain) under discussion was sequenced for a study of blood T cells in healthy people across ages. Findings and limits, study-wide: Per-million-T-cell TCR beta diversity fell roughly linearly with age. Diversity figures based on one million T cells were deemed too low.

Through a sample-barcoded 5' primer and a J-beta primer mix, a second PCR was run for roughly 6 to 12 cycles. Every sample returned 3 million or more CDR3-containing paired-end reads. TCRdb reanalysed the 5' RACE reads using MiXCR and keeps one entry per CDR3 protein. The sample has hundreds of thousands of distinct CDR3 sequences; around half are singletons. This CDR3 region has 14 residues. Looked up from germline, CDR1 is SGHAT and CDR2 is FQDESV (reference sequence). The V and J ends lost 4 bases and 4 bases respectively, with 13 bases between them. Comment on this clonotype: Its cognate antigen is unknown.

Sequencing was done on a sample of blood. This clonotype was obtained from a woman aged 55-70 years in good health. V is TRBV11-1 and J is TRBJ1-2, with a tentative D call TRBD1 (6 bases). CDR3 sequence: CASSSTGSGYGYTF. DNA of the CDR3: TGTGCCAGCAGCTCTACAGGGTCGGGCTATGGCTACACCTTC. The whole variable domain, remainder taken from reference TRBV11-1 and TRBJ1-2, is EAEVAQSPRYKITEKSQAVAFWCDPISGHATLYWYRQILGQGPELLVQFQDESVVDDSQLPKDRFSAERLKGVDSTLKIQPAELGDSAMYLCASSSTGSGYGYTFGSGTRLTVV.